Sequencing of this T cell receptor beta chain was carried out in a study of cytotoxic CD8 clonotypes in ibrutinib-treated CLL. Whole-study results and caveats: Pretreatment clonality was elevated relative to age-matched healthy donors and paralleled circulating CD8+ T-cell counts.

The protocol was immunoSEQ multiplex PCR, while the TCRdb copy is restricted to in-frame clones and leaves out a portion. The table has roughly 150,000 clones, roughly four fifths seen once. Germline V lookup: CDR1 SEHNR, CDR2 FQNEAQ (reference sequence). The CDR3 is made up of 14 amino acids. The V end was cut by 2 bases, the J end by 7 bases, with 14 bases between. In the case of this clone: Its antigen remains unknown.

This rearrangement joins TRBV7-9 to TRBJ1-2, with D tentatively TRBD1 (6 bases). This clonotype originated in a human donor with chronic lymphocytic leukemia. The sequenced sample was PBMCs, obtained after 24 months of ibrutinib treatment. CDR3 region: CASSLYREFGGYTF. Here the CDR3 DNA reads TGTGCCAGCAGCTTATACAGGGAGTTTGGTGGCTACACCTTC.